Listed below are T cell receptor beta chains from one sample, sequenced in a study of cytomegalovirus exposure and HLA in healthy donors. Sequenced by immunoSEQ multiplex PCR; TCRdb stores in-frame clones only, minus some. The sample data list under 65,000 clones. The sample was PBMCs. These receptors were collected from a young woman in good health and CMV-seronegative. CDR3s include the opening cysteine and the closing phenylalanine or tryptophan. D genes are given only for firm matches.

.	TRBV9	TRBJ1-1	TGTGCCAGCAGCGAGAGCGCCGCGGGGAACACTGAAGCTTTCTTT	CASSESAAGNTEAFF
.	TRBV7-9	TRBJ2-7	TGTGCCAGCAGCTTCAGGGGCTACGAGCAGTACTTC	CASSFRGYEQYF
TRBD1	TRBV9	TRBJ1-2	TGTGCCAGCAGCCCGACAGACAGGGGAGGCTACACCTTC	CASSPTDRGGYTF
TRBD2	TRBV9	TRBJ2-7	TGTGCCAGCAGCCCTATGAGCGGGAGGATCTACGAGCAGTACTTC	CASSPMSGRIYEQYF
.	TRBV30	TRBJ2-1	TGTGCCTGGAGTGTAACCCTACTAGTGGAGCAGTTCTTC	CAWSVTLLVEQFF
.	TRBV6-5	TRBJ2-7	TGTGCCAGCAGCCAAGGTAGCCTGTCCTACGAGCAGTACTTC	CASSQGSLSYEQYF
TRBD1	TRBV5-1	TRBJ1-2	TGCGCCAGCAGCTTGGCGGGACAGGGGGTCTACACCTTC	CASSLAGQGVYTF
.	TRBV19	TRBJ1-6	TGTGCCAGTAGTATGGGTCAGGGCCTACTTCCCTCACCCCTCCACTTT	CASSMGQGLLPSPLHF
TRBD1	TRBV19	TRBJ1-2	TGTGCCAGTAGTATGACGACAGGGGCAACCCTCTATGGCTACACCTTC	CASSMTTGATLYGYTF
.	TRBV30	TRBJ2-7	TGTGCCTGGAGTGTCACAGTTATCTACGAGCAGTACTTC	CAWSVTVIYEQYF
TRBD2	TRBV19	TRBJ2-3	TGTGCCAGTAGTCCAGGGACTAGCCAGGGGCAGTATTTT	CASSPGTSQGQYF
.	TRBV25-1	TRBJ2-7	TGTGCCAGCAGTGAATCCGGGTGGAGCTCCTACGAGCAGTACTTC	CASSESGWSSYEQYF
TRBD1	TRBV6-5	TRBJ2-7	TGTGCCAGCAGTGAAGACAGGGGCGCCTACGAGCAGTACTTC	CASSEDRGAYEQYF
.	TRBV2	TRBJ1-1	TGTGCCAGCAGTGAGGACAGCGGGCGGGGGTTCTTT	CASSEDSGRGFF
.	TRBV11-2	TRBJ2-2	TGTGCCAGCAGCACGACTCCACTAGAACAGAACACCGGGGAGCTGTTTTTT	CASSTTPLEQNTGELFF
.	TRBV2	TRBJ1-2	TGTGCCAGCAGTGCCAGGACTGCCTATGGCTACACCTTC	CASSARTAYGYTF
TRBD2	TRBV4-1	TRBJ2-7	TGCGCCAGCAGCTTCATAGCGGGAGTAGGGAACGAGCAGTACTTC	CASSFIAGVGNEQYF
.	TRBV5-6	TRBJ1-3	TGTGCCAGCAGCTGGGGCGGGGGTGACACCATATATTTT	CASSWGGGDTIYF
.	TRBV5-1	TRBJ2-7	TGCGCCAGCAGCTCGGGGGGCTCAGGTCTCTACGAGCAGTACTTC	CASSSGGSGLYEQYF
TRBD1	TRBV25-1	TRBJ1-5	TGTGCCAGCAGTGGGGGACAGAGCAATCAGCCCCAGCATTTT	CASSGGQSNQPQHF
.	TRBV19	TRBJ1-1	TGTGCCATTAGCAGGGACTCGAGTGGGACTGAAGCTTTCTTT	CAISRDSSGTEAFF
.	TRBV19	TRBJ2-7	TGTGCCAGTAGTATGTACTTCCTGAGCGCCTACGAGCAGTACTTC	CASSMYFLSAYEQYF
.	TRBV5-1	TRBJ1-6	TGCGCCAGCAGCTTGTATCAGGGGAATTCACCCCTCCACTTT	CASSLYQGNSPLHF
TRBD1	TRBV19	TRBJ2-7	TGTGCCAGTAGTATACAGGGGGCGACGAGGGAGCAGTACTTC	CASSIQGATREQYF
TRBD1	TRBV6-1	TRBJ1-1	TGTGCCAGCAGCGTCAGGGGGCCGAACACTGAAGCTTTCTTT	CASSVRGPNTEAFF
.	TRBV5-1	TRBJ2-3	TGCGCCAGCAGCTTGCAAGGGGGTACAGATACGCAGTATTTT	CASSLQGGTDTQYF
.	TRBV7-9	TRBJ2-7	TGTGCCAGCAGCCCGCGTGAGGGCCACTCCTACGAGCAGTACTTC	CASSPREGHSYEQYF
.	TRBV7-8	TRBJ2-6	TGTGCCAGCAGCCCTTCCCGTACTGGGGCCAACGTCCTGACTTTC	CASSPSRTGANVLTF
.	TRBV6-5	TRBJ1-1	TGTGCCAGCATCTCCCCCAGGGGCATGAACACTGAAGCTTTCTTT	CASISPRGMNTEAFF
.	TRBV18	TRBJ2-4	TGTGCCAGCTCATCGAGCGGAGCCAAAAACATTCAGTACTTC	CASSSSGAKNIQYF
.	TRBV28	TRBJ2-1	TGTGCCAGCAGCACTCTTGGCGGGAACGTCTACAATGAGCAGTTCTTC	CASSTLGGNVYNEQFF
TRBD1	TRBV29-1	TRBJ2-7	TGCAGCGCCAGGACAGGGCGCTACGAGCAGTACTTC	CSARTGRYEQYF
.	TRBV29-1	TRBJ1-2	TGCAGCGTTGTTCAGAACCTCCCTAACTATGGCTACACCTTC	CSVVQNLPNYGYTF
TRBD1	TRBV7-2	TRBJ2-1	TGTGCCAGCAGCTTAGAGGGGGCAGGAGGTAGCGATGAGCAGTTCTTC	CASSLEGAGGSDEQFF